A selection of T cell receptor beta chains follows, all from one sample in a study of a mutant IDH1 vaccine in newly diagnosed glioma. The assay was immunoSEQ multiplex PCR, and TCRdb's table has in-frame clones only and misses some. Counted here are about 55,000 clones, about four fifths occurring once; the ten biggest clones make up under 8%. What these receptors recognize is not known. The sequenced sample was PBMCs, obtained from a glioma patient whose treatment included an IDH1 peptide vaccine. These receptors originate from a man aged 40-49 years with glioma. Both conserved end residues are part of each CDR3. The D gene is left open where the match is weak. Clone sizes are given selectively: once, few, many, or a class where the clone is expanded.

v_gene,abundance,d_gene,j_gene,CDR3nt,CDR3aa
TRBV10-2,NA,TRBD1,TRBJ1-5,TGCGCCAGCAGGGGACCGGGACAGGGATACAATCAGCCCCAGCATTTT,CASRGPGQGYNQPQHF
TRBV19,NA,TRBD1,TRBJ1-2,TGTGCCAGTAGTGGGGGGACAGGAGGAGCATATGGCTACACCTTC,CASSGGTGGAYGYTF
TRBV15,NA,NA,TRBJ1-5,TGTGCCACCAGCGCCCGCCGAGGCTATAGCAATCAGCCCCAGCATTTT,CATSARRGYSNQPQHF
TRBV7-9,NA,NA,TRBJ2-5,TGTGCCAGCAGCGCCAACAGGGAAGAGACCCAGTACTTC,CASSANREETQYF
TRBV6-5,NA,NA,TRBJ1-2,TGTGCCAGCAGTTACAGGACCGCCCTTTTCTACACCTTC,CASSYRTALFYTF
TRBV11-2,NA,NA,TRBJ2-7,TGTGCCAGCAGCTTTCGACAGGACTTCTACGAGCAGTACTTC,CASSFRQDFYEQYF
TRBV14,NA,NA,TRBJ1-4,TGTGCCAGCAGCGCCCGACTGACTAGGAATGAAAAACTGTTTTTT,CASSARLTRNEKLFF
TRBV2,NA,NA,TRBJ2-1,TGTGCCAGCAGTACCCATGGGGCGGGGGGACAGAATGAGCAGTTCTTC,CASSTHGAGGQNEQFF
TRBV7-9,NA,TRBD1,TRBJ1-1,TGTGCCAGCAGCGTGGGTGGACAGGAGGCTTTCTTT,CASSVGGQEAFF
TRBV2,NA,NA,TRBJ1-3,TGTGCCAGCAGAGAACAGGGAAGTGGAAACACCATATATTTT,CASREQGSGNTIYF
TRBV2,NA,TRBD1,TRBJ2-4,TGTGCCAGCAGTTTAAGGGGGACAGAAGTAAAAAACATTCAGTACTTC,CASSLRGTEVKNIQYF
TRBV7-9,NA,NA,TRBJ1-2,TGTGCCAGCAGCTTCAACTCAGCAGGGGGCTACACCTTC,CASSFNSAGGYTF
TRBV5-1,NA,TRBD1,TRBJ1-1,TGCGCCAGGGGACAGGTATACACTGAAGCTTTCTTT,CARGQVYTEAFF
TRBV6-4,NA,NA,TRBJ2-2,TGTGCCAGCAGTGACATAAACACCGGGGAGCTGTTTTTT,CASSDINTGELFF
TRBV5-1,NA,NA,TRBJ2-5,TGCGCCAGCAGCACGGATGGGGGGCTGGAGACCCAGTACTTC,CASSTDGGLETQYF
TRBV7-9,NA,NA,TRBJ1-1,TGTGCCAGCACCTTGGGGGTGGCACAGGGGAACACTGAAGCTTTCTTT,CASTLGVAQGNTEAFF
TRBV7-2,NA,NA,TRBJ2-2,TGTGCCAGCAGCCTTTTCCCACAGGCCACCGGGGAGCTGTTTTTT,CASSLFPQATGELFF
TRBV6-5,NA,TRBD2,TRBJ2-7,TGTGCCAGCAGTTATAGCGGGGGCCGTACCTACGAGCAGTACTTC,CASSYSGGRTYEQYF
TRBV11-2,NA,TRBD2,TRBJ2-1,TGTGCCAGCAGCTCGGGCGGGAGTGGGGGCTACAATGAGCAGTTCTTC,CASSSGGSGGYNEQFF
TRBV7-2,NA,NA,TRBJ2-7,TGTGCCAGCAGCCCTCATGAAGGGCCCCTCGAGCAGTACTTC,CASSPHEGPLEQYF
TRBV10-3,NA,TRBD1,TRBJ1-1,TGTGCCATCAGTGCCATCGACAGGGACAACACTGAAGCTTTCTTT,CAISAIDRDNTEAFF
TRBV4-1,NA,NA,TRBJ2-7,TGCGCCAGCAGCCAAGGTGATACCTACGAGCAGTACTTC,CASSQGDTYEQYF
TRBV18,NA,NA,TRBJ2-5,TGTGCCAGCTCGCCCCTGAACGGGGGAGAGACCCAGTACTTC,CASSPLNGGETQYF
TRBV2,NA,NA,TRBJ1-1,TGTGCCAGCAGTGAACGGGTAGGGTTCGTCACTGAAGCTTTCTTT,CASSERVGFVTEAFF
TRBV19,NA,TRBD1,TRBJ2-2,TGTGCCAGTACCCCGGGACAGGCGAACACCGGGGAGCTGTTTTTT,CASTPGQANTGELFF
TRBV6-1,once,NA,TRBJ2-7,TGTGCCAGCAGCGCCCTGAGCTCCTACGAGCAGTACTTC,CASSALSSYEQYF
TRBV9,NA,NA,TRBJ2-1,TGTGCCAGCAACCAGGACAGCTCCTACAATGAGCAGTTCTTC,CASNQDSSYNEQFF
TRBV9,NA,TRBD1,TRBJ1-1,TGTGCCAGCAGCGTGGACAGGGTTTGGGACACTGAAGCTTTCTTT,CASSVDRVWDTEAFF
TRBV30,NA,NA,TRBJ1-1,TGTGCCTGGGGGAAGCTCCGACTTACTGAAGCTTTCTTT,CAWGKLRLTEAFF
TRBV6-6,few,NA,TRBJ1-3,TGTGCCAGCAGTTATGAGGCCTCTGGAAACACCATATATTTT,CASSYEASGNTIYF
TRBV5-1,few,NA,TRBJ2-1,TGCGCCAGCAGCTCTATAGCGAGCTCCTACAATGAGCAGTTCTTC,CASSSIASSYNEQFF
TRBV5-6,NA,TRBD1,TRBJ1-2,TGTGCCAGCAGCTTGACGGCGGGAGGACAGGGGGCTTCCCATGGCTACACCTTC,CASSLTAGGQGASHGYTF
TRBV7-8,once,NA,TRBJ2-2,TGTGCCAGTACACGACACACCGGGGAGCTGTTTTTT,CASTRHTGELFF
TRBV13,NA,TRBD2,TRBJ2-5,TGTGCCAGCAGCTTTGAAGCGGGGTTAAAAGAGACCCAGTACTTC,CASSFEAGLKETQYF
TRBV7-9,NA,TRBD2,TRBJ2-7,TGTGCCAGCAGCTTAGTCTCGGGGGGTACCTACGAGCAGTACTTC,CASSLVSGGTYEQYF
TRBV4-2,NA,TRBD2,TRBJ2-3,TGTGCCAGCAGCCAGATCATGGGACTAGATCAGGCAGATACGCAGTATTTT,CASSQIMGLDQADTQYF
TRBV29-1,once,NA,TRBJ1-2,TGCAGCGTTGAAGGCGACGGCTACACCTTC,CSVEGDGYTF
TRBV7-2,few,NA,TRBJ2-1,TGTGCCAGCAGCCCGAGCTCCTACAATGAGCAGTTCTTC,CASSPSSYNEQFF
TRBV6-6,once,NA,TRBJ1-3,TGTGCCAGCAGTTACGAGGGGGCTGGAAACACCATATATTTT,CASSYEGAGNTIYF
TRBV7-9,NA,NA,TRBJ2-2,TGTGCCAGCAGCTTCTTGGGGGCCTTCACCGGGGAGCTGTTTTTT,CASSFLGAFTGELFF
TRBV19,NA,NA,TRBJ2-5,TGTGCCAGTAGTGGGTGGGGGGGCGAAGAGACCCAGTACTTC,CASSGWGGEETQYF
TRBV5-1,few,NA,TRBJ1-4,TGCGCCAGCAGCTTGGACGCGGGGGATGAAAAACTGTTTTTT,CASSLDAGDEKLFF
TRBV7-9,once,NA,TRBJ1-4,TGTGCCAGCAGCTTAAAAAATTACGACCGGGGGACTAATGAAAAACTGTTTTTT,CASSLKNYDRGTNEKLFF
TRBV6-1,NA,TRBD1,TRBJ1-6,TGTGCCAGCAGTGAAGTGGGACAGGGTCGATCACCCCTCCACTTT,CASSEVGQGRSPLHF
TRBV21-1,NA,NA,TRBJ1-6,TGTGCCAGCAGCAAGCTCACGAGACAGGGGGACTATAATTCACCCCTCCACTTT,CASSKLTRQGDYNSPLHF
TRBV5-4,NA,TRBD1,TRBJ1-2,TGTGCCAGCAGCACCAAGGACAGGGGGAACTATGGCTACACCTTC,CASSTKDRGNYGYTF
TRBV7-2,NA,NA,TRBJ2-5,TGTGCCAGCACCCTCCGGCAGTCGGAGACCCAGTACTTC,CASTLRQSETQYF
TRBV7-2,few,NA,TRBJ2-1,TGTGCCAGCAGCCGGAGTGGGTCCTACAATGAGCAGTTCTTC,CASSRSGSYNEQFF
TRBV29-1,NA,NA,TRBJ1-1,TGCAGCGTTGTTTTTGAAGTTTGGGGTGGGACTGAAGCTTTCTTT,CSVVFEVWGGTEAFF
TRBV5-1,few,TRBD1,TRBJ2-7,TGCGCCAGCAGCCTTCGGACAGGGGGGGACTACGAGCAGTACTTC,CASSLRTGGDYEQYF
TRBV4-1,NA,NA,TRBJ2-3,TGCGCCAGCAGCCAATTCGGGGGCACAGATACGCAGTATTTT,CASSQFGGTDTQYF
TRBV7-9,NA,TRBD1,TRBJ1-3,TGTGCCAGCAGCTCGCCGGACAGGTCTGGAAACACCATATATTTT,CASSSPDRSGNTIYF
TRBV6-5,NA,NA,TRBJ1-1,TGTGCCAGCAAGCCCAGCGGCAGGTACACTGAAGCTTTCTTT,CASKPSGRYTEAFF
TRBV4-2,NA,TRBD2,TRBJ2-3,TGTGCCAGCAGCCGTGGTGACGGGGGGGCGGCAGATACGCAGTATTTT,CASSRGDGGAADTQYF